This TCR beta chain appears in the sequencing data of a study of T cells in Graves' hyperthyroidism and ophthalmopathy. Amplification yielded TCR beta CDR3 regions, with RNA transcripts as the source. When the TCR CDR3 underwent first-round RT-PCR, the HTBI primer set was used. From the multiplex PCR reads, TCRdb called clonotypes with MiXCR, one entry per CDR3 protein. The table has 350,000 or so distinct CDR3 sequences, about 18% seen once. The V segment lost 6 bases and the J segment 2 bases; nucleotides outside the gene matches: 3. The CDR3 runs to 14 residues. CDR1 LNHDA and CDR2 SQIVND come from the germline V gene (reference sequence). This clonotype was detected many times. Antigen unknown. Study-wide findings and caveats: Patients with ophthalmopathy were separated from those with stable hyperthyroidism by a 13 V-J model.

Aged 18 to 65, the patients had hyperthyroidism that was newly diagnosed and had lasted under 2 months. Used for diagnoses were clinical symptoms, serum thyroxine and TRAb, thyroid ultrasound and orbital computed tomography. When hyperthyroidism was first diagnosed, the blood sample was taken, preceding any ophthalmopathy symptoms. Sample: blood. The origin of this receptor is a woman in her 30s with Graves' hyperthyroidism that later progressed to Graves' ophthalmopathy. The chain combines TRBV19 with TRBJ1-4, with TRBD1 matching 7 bases. The CDR3 region is CASSPGQTNEKLFF. Written as DNA, the CDR3 is TGTGCCAGTAGCCCGGGACAGACTAATGAAAAACTGTTTTTT.